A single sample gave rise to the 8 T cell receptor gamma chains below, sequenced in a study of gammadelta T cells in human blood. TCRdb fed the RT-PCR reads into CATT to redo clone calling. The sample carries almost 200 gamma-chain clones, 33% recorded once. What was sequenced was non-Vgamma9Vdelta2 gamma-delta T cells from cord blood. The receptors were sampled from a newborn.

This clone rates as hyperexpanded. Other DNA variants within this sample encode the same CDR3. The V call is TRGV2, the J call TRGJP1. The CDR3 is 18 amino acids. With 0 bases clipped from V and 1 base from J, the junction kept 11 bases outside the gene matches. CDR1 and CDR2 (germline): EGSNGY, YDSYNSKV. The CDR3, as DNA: TGTGCCACCTGGGACGGGCGAGCGGAGGGTACCACTGGTTGGTTCAAGATATTT. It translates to CATWDGRAEGTTGWFKIF.

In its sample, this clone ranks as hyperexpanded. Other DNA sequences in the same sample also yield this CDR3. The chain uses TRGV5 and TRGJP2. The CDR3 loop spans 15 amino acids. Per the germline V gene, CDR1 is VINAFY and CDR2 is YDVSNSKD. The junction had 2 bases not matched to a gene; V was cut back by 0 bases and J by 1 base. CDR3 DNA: TGTGCCACCTGGGACAGGCGTAGTAGTGATTGGATCAAGACGTTT. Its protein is CATWDRRSSDWIKTF.

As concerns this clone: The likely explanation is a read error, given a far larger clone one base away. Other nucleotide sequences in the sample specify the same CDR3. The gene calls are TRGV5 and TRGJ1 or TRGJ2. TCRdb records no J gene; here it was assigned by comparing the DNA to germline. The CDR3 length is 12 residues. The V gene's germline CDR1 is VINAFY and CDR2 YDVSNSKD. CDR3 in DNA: TGTGCTACCTGGGCCCTAGATTATAAGAAACTCTTT. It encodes CATWALDYKKLF.

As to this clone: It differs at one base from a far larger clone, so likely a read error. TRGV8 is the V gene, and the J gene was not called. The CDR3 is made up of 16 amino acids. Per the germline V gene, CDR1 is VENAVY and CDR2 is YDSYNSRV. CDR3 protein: CATWAQPVGGDWIRTF. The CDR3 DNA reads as TGTGCCACCTGGGCCCAACCGGTAGGGGGTGATTGGATCAGGACGTTT.

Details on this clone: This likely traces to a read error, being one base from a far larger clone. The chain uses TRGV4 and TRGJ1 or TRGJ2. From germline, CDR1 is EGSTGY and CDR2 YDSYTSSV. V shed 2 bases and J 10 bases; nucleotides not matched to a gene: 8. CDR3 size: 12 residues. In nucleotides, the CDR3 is TGTGCCACCTGGGATGAGTTTGAAAAGAAACTCTTT. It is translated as CATWDEFEKKLF.

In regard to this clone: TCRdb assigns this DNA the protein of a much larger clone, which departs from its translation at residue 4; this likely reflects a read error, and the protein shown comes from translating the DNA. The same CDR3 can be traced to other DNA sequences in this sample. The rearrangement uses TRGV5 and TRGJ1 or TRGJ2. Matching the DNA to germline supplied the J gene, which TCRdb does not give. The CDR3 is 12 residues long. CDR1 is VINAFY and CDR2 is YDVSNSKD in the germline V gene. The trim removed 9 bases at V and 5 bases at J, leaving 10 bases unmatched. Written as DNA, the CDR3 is TGTGCCACCCGGGCCCTAGATTATAAGAAACTCTTT. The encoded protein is CATRALDYKKLF.

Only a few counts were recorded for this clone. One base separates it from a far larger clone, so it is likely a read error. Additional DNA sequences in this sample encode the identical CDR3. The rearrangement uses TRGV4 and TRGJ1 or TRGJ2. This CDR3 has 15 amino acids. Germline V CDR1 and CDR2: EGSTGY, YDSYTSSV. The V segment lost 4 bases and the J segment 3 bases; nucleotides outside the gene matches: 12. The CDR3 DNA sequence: TGTGCCACCTGGGAGACCATATCGGGTTATTATAAGAAACTCTTT. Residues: CATWETISGYYKKLF.

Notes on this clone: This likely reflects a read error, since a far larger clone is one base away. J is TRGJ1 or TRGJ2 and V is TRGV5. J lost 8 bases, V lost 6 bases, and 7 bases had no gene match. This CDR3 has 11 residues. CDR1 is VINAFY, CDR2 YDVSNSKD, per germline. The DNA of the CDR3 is TGTGCCACCTGGTCATTTGATAAGAAACTCTTT. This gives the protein CATWSFDKKLF.